One and the same sample provided the 26 T cell receptor beta chains below, sequenced in a study of T cell repertoires in cytomegalovirus infection. Their antigen targets remain unknown. Each CDR3 protein is one row after TCRdb ran MiXCR on the reads. The sample contains about 110,000 distinct CDR3 sequences, about 30% of which appear only once. The sequencing here drew on CD8+ T cells from cultured PBMCs, taken from culture after CMV antigen stimulation. The receptors were gathered from a human donor in good health (CMV status not recorded). Some clones in this sample may be carry-over from other donors' samples.

This clonotype has just a few counts. The chain carries TRBV7-8 and TRBJ2-2; D not certain. V was pared by 2 bases and J by 4 bases, with 11 bases between. Germline V gene sequence: CDR1 SGHVS, CDR2 FQNEAQ. There are 15 residues in the CDR3. CDR3 region: CASSLLGTSTGELFF. DNA of the CDR3: TGTGCCAGCAGCTTATTGGGCACCTCCACCGGGGAGCTGTTTTTT.

The CDR3: CASGIVRGSSLNQPQHF. In DNA form, the CDR3 reads TGTGCCAGCGGCATAGTTCGTGGGAGTAGCTTGAATCAGCCCCAGCATTTT. The chain employs TRBV27 and TRBJ1-5, with unresolved D. CDR1 is MNHEY, CDR2 SMNVEV, per germline (reference sequence). This CDR3 has 17 amino acids. With 8 bases removed from V and 4 bases from J, the gap between germline ends came to 24 bases.

This clonotype occurred many times. The chain recombines TRBV7-7 with TRBJ1-1; D remains unclear. The germline gives CDR1 SSHAT, CDR2 FNYEAQ (reference sequence). Trimming took 1 base from V and 0 from J, leaving 3 bases between them. This CDR3 has 13 amino acids. CDR3 sequence: CASSLVMNTEAFF. The DNA for the CDR3 is TGTGCCAGCAGCTTAGTCATGAACACTGAAGCTTTCTTT.

The V call is TRBV29-1, the J call TRBJ1-3, with no clear D. Germline CDR1 reads SQVTM; CDR2 reads ANQGSEA. This CDR3 contains 15 residues. V shed 1 base and J shed 3 bases, with 13 bases lying between them. CDR3 in amino acids: CSVEGVEGSGNTIYF. CDR3 coding DNA: TGCAGCGTTGAAGGGGTTGAAGGGAGTGGAAACACCATATATTTT.

This rearrangement joins TRBV4-1 to TRBJ2-2; 10 bases agree with TRBD2. The germline CDR1 and CDR2 sequences are MGHRA and YSYEKL. The ends lost 4 bases at V and 1 base at J; junction bases unmatched: 3. The CDR3 is 16 amino acids. The CDR3 here is CASSLRLAGNTGELFF. CDR3 sequence (DNA): TGCGCCAGCAGCCTCCGACTAGCGGGGAACACCGGGGAGCTGTTTTTT.

The rearrangement uses TRBV7-9 and TRBJ2-7, with TRBD1 matching over 7 bases. Per the germline V gene, CDR1 is SEHNR and CDR2 is FQNEAQ (reference sequence). There are 12 residues in the CDR3. The CDR3 sequence: CATGQISYEQYF. The CDR3 nucleotides read TGTGCTACGGGACAGATCTCCTACGAGCAGTACTTC.

This clonotype was detected only a few times. J is TRBJ1-2 and V is TRBV27, with D possibly TRBD1 on 5 matching bases. CDR3 length: 15 residues. Germline CDR1 reads MNHEY; CDR2 reads SMNVEV (reference sequence). Trimming removed 2 bases from V and 2 bases from J, with 12 bases in between. CDR3 loop: CASSLGHGGNYGYTF. CDR3 coding DNA: TGTGCCAGCAGTTTAGGACATGGGGGAAACTATGGCTACACCTTC.

This chain links TRBV20-1 with TRBJ2-1; 7 nucleotides agree with TRBD1. This CDR3 comprises 12 residues. Trimming cost V 5 bases and J 9 bases; bases outside gene matches: 7. The germline CDR1 and CDR2 sequences are DFQATT and SNEGSKA (reference sequence). The CDR3 DNA reads TGCAGTGCTGGGGCGACAGGGCCTGAGCAGTTCTTC. Protein product: CSAGATGPEQFF.

The CDR3: CASSLMASGGVRGEQFF. CDR3 DNA sequence: TGTGCCAGCAGCTTAATGGCTAGCGGGGGGGTGAGAGGTGAGCAGTTCTTC. The V gene is TRBV7-2, the J gene TRBJ2-1; 12 positions agree with TRBD2. The CDR3 totals 17 residues. V shed 2 bases, J shed 9 bases, and the junction held 11 bases outside the gene matches. Germline CDR1 reads SGHTA; CDR2 reads FQGNSA.

The sample holds a few counts of this clonotype. The genes are TRBV7-6 and TRBJ1-4, with 9 positions matching TRBD1. The CDR3 loop spans 16 amino acids. In germline, CDR1 is SGHVS, CDR2 FNYEAQ. V dropped 4 bases and J dropped 4; count of bases not matched to a gene: 7. The CDR3 nucleotides read TGTGCCAGCAGCTCCTCCGGGACAGGGATTAATGAAAAACTGTTTTTT. It translates to CASSSSGTGINEKLFF.

This clonotype has at least ten counts. The chain is built from TRBV7-2 and TRBJ1-2, with TRBD1 as a possible D gene (6 bases). This CDR3 contains 14 residues. Looked up from germline, CDR1 is SGHTA and CDR2 is FQGNSA. V lost 5 bases, J lost 4 bases, and 14 bases lay in between. This CDR3 reads CASSLSGGGYGYTF. CDR3 DNA: TGTGCCAGCAGCCTAAGCGGAGGGGGCTATGGCTACACCTTC.

The chain employs TRBV5-6 and TRBJ2-1; D might be TRBD2 (6 bases). V was clipped by 4 bases and J by 7 bases, with 12 bases between them. This CDR3 has 13 residues. Germline loops: CDR1 SGHDT, CDR2 YYEEEE. The CDR3 sequence is CASSPPGGNEQFF. CDR3 coding DNA: TGTGCCAGCAGCCCACCCGGGGGAAATGAGCAGTTCTTC.

This clonotype was seen once. V gene TRBV7-8 combines with J gene TRBJ2-5, with 14 bases aligning to TRBD2. Per germline, CDR1 SGHVS and CDR2 FQNEAQ. The CDR3 is made up of 17 amino acids. Germline trimming cut 5 bases from V and 2 bases from J; bases unmatched to any gene: 7. The CDR3 is CASSPHRLAGGQETQYF. CDR3 nucleotides: TGTGCCAGCAGCCCGCATCGACTAGCGGGGGGGCAAGAGACCCAGTACTTC.

In its sample, this clonotype was seen a few times. The genes are TRBV12-3 or TRBV12-4 and TRBJ2-5; D unresolved. V was clipped by 5 bases and J by 2 bases, with 12 bases between them. The CDR3 totals 14 residues. The CDR3 nucleotides are TGTGCCAGCAGTGAAAGTCCCGCGCAAGAGACCCAGTACTTC. Translating it yields CASSESPAQETQYF.

This clonotype has more than one count but fewer than ten. The chain carries TRBV28 and TRBJ1-5; D is ambiguous. There are 14 residues in the CDR3. Trimming pared 10 bases from V and 2 bases from J, leaving 15 bases between. Germline assignment: CDR1 MDHEN and CDR2 SYDVKM. In DNA form, the CDR3 reads TGTGCCACCGCTAATTTTGCGGGCAATCAGCCCCAGCATTTT. Translated: CATANFAGNQPQHF.

The chain recombines TRBV20-1 with TRBJ2-3; 9 bases agree with TRBD2. Germline CDR1 reads DFQATT; CDR2 reads SNEGSKA (reference sequence). The CDR3 is 15 amino acids. Trimming at V came to 3 bases and at J to 8 bases, leaving 12 bases not matched to a gene. In DNA, the CDR3 is TGCAGTGCTAGGTCTTCTAGCGGGGACCCGTCTACGCAGTATTTT. Amino acids: CSARSSSGDPSTQYF.

This clonotype has only a few counts. This rearrangement joins TRBV28 to TRBJ1-5, with D unresolved. V was trimmed by 8 bases and J by 0 bases, leaving 17 bases between them. The CDR3 covers 16 residues. The germline V gene has CDR1 MDHEN and CDR2 SYDVKM. For the CDR3, the DNA is TGTGCCAGCCGCCCAGGAAGGCTTTATAGCAATCAGCCCCAGCATTTT. Its protein is CASRPGRLYSNQPQHF.

The table lists this clonotype with many counts. The chain couples TRBV6-1 to TRBJ1-3; TRBD1 is a possible D gene (6 bases). Trimming pared 1 base from V and 0 bases from J, leaving 13 bases between. CDR3 length: 17 residues. The germline V gene has CDR1 MNHNS and CDR2 SASEGT. The CDR3 sequence: CASSEEFGGFSGNTIYF. The CDR3 nucleotides are TGTGCCAGCAGTGAAGAGTTCGGGGGCTTCTCTGGAAACACCATATATTTT.

With respect to this clonotype: One junction end does not reproduce the germline sequence, and a read error may be involved. The rearrangement joins TRBV12-3 or TRBV12-4 to TRBJ2-6; TRBD2 matches 7 bases. This CDR3 is 15 amino acids long. In DNA form, the CDR3 reads TGTTCCAGCAGTGGGGGGGGGACTGGGGCCAACGTCCTGACTTTC. Translated, it gives CSSSGGGTGANVLTF.

This clonotype was counted between two and nine times. The rearrangement joins TRBV28 to TRBJ1-1, with 7 bases identical to TRBD1. Trimming at V came to 8 bases and at J to 0 bases, leaving 12 bases not matched to a gene. There are 16 residues in the CDR3. CDR1 MDHEN and CDR2 SYDVKM come from the germline V gene. CDR3 sequence: CASRDSRLTMNTEAFF. The CDR3 DNA sequence: TGTGCCAGCCGGGACAGCCGGTTAACCATGAACACTGAAGCTTTCTTT.

This clonotype has just a few counts. The chain carries TRBV5-4 and TRBJ2-5; D call uncertain. CDR3 length equals 12 residues. In germline, CDR1 is SGHNT, CDR2 YYREEE (reference sequence). The V end was cut by 3 bases, the J end by 4 bases, with 7 bases between. CDR3 nucleotides: TGTGCCAGCAGCTGGAGAGGAGAGACCCAGTACTTC. This gives the protein CASSWRGETQYF.

The chain has TRBV4-1 and TRBJ1-2; 7 positions agree with TRBD1. Trimming cost V 2 bases and J 4 bases; bases outside gene matches: 7. Per germline, CDR1 MGHRA and CDR2 YSYEKL. The CDR3 runs to 15 residues. CDR3 protein: CASSQRDSSPYGYTF. CDR3 sequence (DNA): TGCGCCAGCAGCCAAAGGGACAGCTCTCCCTATGGCTACACCTTC.

V gene TRBV5-6 combines with J gene TRBJ1-1; D is undetermined. The germline V gene has CDR1 SGHDT and CDR2 YYEEEE. The CDR3 spans 12 residues. The V end lost 3 bases, the J end lost 5 bases, and 8 bases lay between the germline ends. The CDR3 DNA is TGTGCCAGCAGCTCCCTGTGGACTGAAGCTTTCTTT. Translation: CASSSLWTEAFF.

V usage is TRBV7-8 and J usage is TRBJ2-1; weak D call: TRBD2 (6 bases). V was clipped by 4 bases and J by 7 bases, with 8 bases between them. The CDR3 spans 12 residues. Germline V lookup: CDR1 SGHVS, CDR2 FQNEAQ. CDR3 bases: TGTGCCAGCAGCTCCGGACTAAATGAGCAGTTCTTC. It encodes CASSSGLNEQFF. The full variable domain, rest sourced from reference TRBV7-8 and TRBJ2-1, is GAGVSQSPRYKVAKRGQDVALRCDPISGHVSLFWYQQALGQGPEFLTYFQNEAQLDKSGLPSDRFFAERPEGSVSTLKIQRTQQEDSAVYLCASSSGLNEQFFGPGTRLTVL.

V gene TRBV29-1 combines with J gene TRBJ1-1, with 9 nucleotides matching TRBD1. CDR3 size: 16 residues. J gave up 3 bases and V 0 bases, and 8 bases lay outside the gene matches. Germline V gene data show CDR1 as SQVTM and CDR2 as ANQGSEA. The CDR3 DNA reads TGCAGCGTTGAAGATACAGCGAGGACAGGGGACACTGAAGCTTTCTTT. Translation gives CSVEDTARTGDTEAFF.

V gene TRBV6-6 combines with J gene TRBJ2-1; TRBD1 matches at 10 bases. CDR3 length equals 14 residues. Germline lookup yields CDR1 MNHNY and CDR2 SVGAGI (reference sequence). V was clipped by 4 bases and J by 7 bases; unmatched bases: 4. In nucleotides, the CDR3 is TGTGCCAGCAGTTTCTGGACAGGGGGTAATGAGCAGTTCTTC. Protein sequence: CASSFWTGGNEQFF.